This TCR beta chain comes out of a study of identical twins. Overall study results and limits: With abundant cord blood beta clonotypes, insertions were fewer; memory repertoires showed no such pattern. Excess low generation probability was seen in twin-shared out-of-frame alpha sequences.

From the 5' RACE reads, TCRdb called clonotypes with MiXCR, one entry per CDR3 protein. This sample has about 920,000 distinct CDR3 sequences, with 9% to 15% found just once. V gave up 2 bases and J gave up 5 bases; unmatched junction bases: 12. The CDR3 extends over 18 amino acids. Germline CDR1 is KGHSH and CDR2 is LQKENI. Notes on this clonotype: Its target is unknown.

These sequences were also reported in another study, on yellow fever vaccine responses in identical twins.

This receptor was obtained from a woman under 30 in good health. The sample comprised PBMCs. This rearrangement joins TRBV18 to TRBJ2-3; 11 bases match TRBD2. The CDR3 DNA sequence: TGTGCCAGCTCACCAAGGGCCTGGGTCGGGACTAGCGGAGATACGCAGTATTTT. Amino acids: CASSPRAWVGTSGDTQYF.